This TCR beta chain was documented in a study of blood T cell repertoires in COVID-19. On the study more broadly: Italy, Spain and the United States were the sources of the convalescent and acute COVID-19 samples. PBMCs, B-cell-depleted T cells, or T cells provided the cDNA or gDNA that made up the material.

Germline V gene sequence: CDR1 LNHDA, CDR2 SQIVND (reference sequence). This CDR3 has 13 residues. V was clipped by 8 bases and J by 4 bases; unmatched bases: 2. Original handling: Cell counts per sample came from amplifying reference gene primers. The method was immunoSEQ multiplex PCR; TCRdb's version includes in-frame clones alone and lacks a portion of them. V and J calls and clone size follow that table, whereas D and trimming were derived from the DNA. The data contain some 56,000 clones, more than 70% of them singletons. The sequenced sample was peripheral blood. The sequence was obtained from a human donor in a cohort sampled during active COVID-19. The chain carries TRBV19 and TRBJ2-6, with 7 bases identical to TRBD1. The CDR3 here is CASDRAGANVLTF. The CDR3 DNA follows: TGTGCCAGTGACAGGGCGGGGGCCAACGTCCTGACTTTC. Full variable domain (missing parts from reference TRBV19 and TRBJ2-6): DGGITQSPKYLFRKEGQNVTLSCEQNLNHDAMYWYRQDPGQGLRLIYYSQIVNDFQKGDIAEGYSVSREKKESFPLTVTSAQKNPTAFYLCASDRAGANVLTFGAGSRLTVL.